Sequencing of this T cell receptor beta chain was carried out in a study of T cells in Graves' hyperthyroidism and ophthalmopathy. This CDR3 comprises 17 residues. The junction had 14 bases not matched to a gene; V was cut back by 6 bases and J by 7 bases. Per the germline V gene, CDR1 is MNHEY and CDR2 is SVGEGT. This clonotype occurred many times. Antigen specificity is unknown. Study-wide results and caveats: Ophthalmopathy, which appeared later, was predicted by the model a median around 6.5 months before onset. Most clonotypes that expanded in the thyroid above 0.001 also showed up in blood.

Regions amplified from RNA transcripts were the TCR beta CDR3 regions. RT-PCR in the first round (using the HTBI primer set) targeted the TCR CDR3. TCRdb used MiXCR to reprocess the multiplex PCR reads, holding one entry per CDR3 protein. The sample consists of about 640,000 distinct CDR3 sequences, less than 25% of them appearing once. Sequenced input: blood. J is TRBJ2-1 and V is TRBV6-2 or TRBV6-3; 11 bases are shared with TRBD2. The TCR was taken from a man younger than 40 with Graves' ophthalmopathy. CDR3 DNA sequence: TGTGCCAGCAGCTCCTCTTTAGCGGGAGGGCCTAAGAATGAGCAGTTCTTC. This gives the protein CASSSSLAGGPKNEQFF.